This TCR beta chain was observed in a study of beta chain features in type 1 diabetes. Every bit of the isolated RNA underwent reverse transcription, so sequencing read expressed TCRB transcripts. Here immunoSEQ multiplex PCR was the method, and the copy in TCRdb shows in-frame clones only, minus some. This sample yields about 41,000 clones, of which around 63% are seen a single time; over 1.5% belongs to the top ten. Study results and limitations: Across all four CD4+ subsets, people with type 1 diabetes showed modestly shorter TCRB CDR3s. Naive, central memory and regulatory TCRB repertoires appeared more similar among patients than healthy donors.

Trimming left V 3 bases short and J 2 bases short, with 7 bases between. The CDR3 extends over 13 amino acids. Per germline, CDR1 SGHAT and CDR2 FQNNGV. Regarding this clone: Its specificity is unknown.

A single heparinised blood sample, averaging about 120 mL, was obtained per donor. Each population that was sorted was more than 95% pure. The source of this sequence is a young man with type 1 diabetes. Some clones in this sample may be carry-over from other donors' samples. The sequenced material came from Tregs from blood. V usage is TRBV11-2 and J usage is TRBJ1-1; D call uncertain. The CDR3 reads CASSFQENTEAFF. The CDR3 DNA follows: TGTGCCAGCAGCTTCCAGGAAAACACTGAAGCTTTCTTT.